This TCR beta chain was sequenced in a study of blood T cell repertoires in COVID-19. Study background: PBMCs, B-cell-depleted T cells, or T cells provided the cDNA or gDNA that made up the material.

In terms of age and location, participants ranged from roughly 18 to 100 years and lived in about 25 US areas. All recovered Cohort 3 donors got two negative PCRs, got clearance, or saw symptom resolution. CDR3 size: 13 residues. V lost 1 base to trimming and J lost 5 bases, with 8 bases between them. CDR1 and CDR2 from the germline V gene are SGHAT and FQNNGV. The protocol was immunoSEQ multiplex PCR, while the TCRdb copy is restricted to in-frame clones and leaves out a portion. The sample carries some 350,000 clones, about 90% recorded once. The specimen was PBMCs or T cells enriched from blood (not recorded which). This receptor was taken from a young woman who had recovered from COVID-19. The chain recombines TRBV11-2 with TRBJ2-5, with D perhaps TRBD2 (5 bases). In DNA, the CDR3 is TGTGCCAGCAGCTTAGCTGGGAGTGAGACCCAGTACTTC. Encoded protein: CASSLAGSETQYF.